This entry lists 27 T cell receptor beta chains sequenced from one sample in a study of blood T cell repertoires in COVID-19. Libraries were prepared by immunoSEQ multiplex PCR; TCRdb keeps only in-frame clonotypes and omits some of them. Among 40,000 to 60,000 clones listed, roughly 84% were seen once. The sample taken for sequencing was peripheral blood. The origin of the receptors is a man older than 75 with active COVID-19.

The CDR3 bases are TGTGCCAGCGGATACGGGGGGGTCTACAATGAGCAGTTCTTC. This encodes CASGYGGVYNEQFF. The chain has TRBV25-1 and TRBJ2-1; 8 bases line up with TRBD2. The germline V gene has CDR1 MGHDK and CDR2 SYGVNS. The CDR3 has 14 residues. V was pared by 8 bases and J by 3 bases, with 6 bases of the junction left unmatched.

As concerns this clone: Given the absence of the conserved phenylalanine or tryptophan at the CDR3 end, a read error is likely. This CDR3 is CASKRSVNTGELFS. Here the CDR3 DNA reads TGTGCCAGCAAGCGGAGTGTGAACACCGGGGAGCTGTTTTCT. This rearrangement joins TRBV6-4 to TRBJ2-2; TRBD2 is a possible D gene (5 bases). Germline CDR1 is MRHNA and CDR2 is SNTAGT. This CDR3 spans 14 amino acids. V was clipped by 7 bases and J by 1 base, with 10 bases between them.

The table lists this clone with a count of one. The J gene is TRBJ2-3, the V gene TRBV5-6; D is possibly TRBD2 (7 bases). Germline V gene data show CDR1 as SGHDT and CDR2 as YYEEEE. The CDR3 spans 16 residues. Between the trimmed V and J ends, which lost 4 bases and 1 base, there was a span of 16 bases. The CDR3: CASSRTGGFGTDTQYF. The DNA of the CDR3 is TGTGCCAGCAGCCGAACGGGGGGCTTTGGCACAGATACGCAGTATTTT.

The chain is built from TRBV28 and TRBJ1-2; no clear D gene. The length of the CDR3 is 14 residues. The germline CDR1 and CDR2 sequences are MDHEN and SYDVKM. Between the trimmed V and J ends, which lost 2 bases and 4 bases, there was a span of 11 bases. The CDR3: CASSLDLGSYGYTF. CDR3 nucleotide sequence: TGTGCCAGCAGTTTAGACTTGGGTAGCTATGGCTACACCTTC.

V usage is TRBV18 and J usage is TRBJ2-1; TRBD2 matches at 9 bases. V lost 3 bases and J lost 7; bases outside the gene matches: 10. The CDR3 consists of 16 residues. Per germline, CDR1 KGHSH and CDR2 LQKENI. In DNA, the CDR3 is TGTGCCAGCTCACCGAATAGCGGGAGAGTGTTGAATGAGCAGTTCTTC. It specifies CASSPNSGRVLNEQFF.

Remarks on this clone: The identical CDR3 is also encoded by other nucleotide sequences in the sample. V usage is TRBV19 and J usage is TRBJ1-1, with TRBD1 as a possible D gene (5 bases). V was pared by 6 bases and J by 4 bases, with 15 bases between. CDR3 size: 14 residues. Germline values: CDR1 LNHDA, CDR2 SQIVND (reference sequence). The CDR3 reads CASSLPGGGTEAFF. CDR3 sequence (DNA): TGTGCCAGTAGCCTCCCTGGGGGAGGCACTGAAGCTTTCTTT.

The V call is TRBV11-2, the J call TRBJ1-3; D ambiguous. Trimming cost V 5 bases and J 1 base, with 12 bases left between them. Germline CDR1 and CDR2: SGHAT and FQNNGV. CDR3 length equals 15 residues. The CDR3 DNA reads as TGTGCCAGCAGCCCCACCCGGGTGTCTGGAAACACCATATATTTT. Protein product: CASSPTRVSGNTIYF.

The chain employs TRBV5-1 and TRBJ2-1; 12 nucleotides match TRBD2. Germline loops: CDR1 SGHRS, CDR2 YFSETQ. The CDR3 consists of 15 residues. V lost 4 bases to trimming and J lost 8 bases; unmatched junction nucleotides: 7. In nucleotides, the CDR3 is TGCGCCAGCAGCGCGACTAGCGGGAGTGTATATGAGCAGTTCTTC. This translates into CASSATSGSVYEQFF.

This clone was seen a few times. The chain is built from TRBV9 and TRBJ1-1; D not certain. The length of the CDR3 is 13 residues. Germline-derived CDR1 and CDR2 are SGDLS and YYNGEE. V lost 3 bases and J lost 6, with 12 bases in between. The CDR3 protein is CASSAEVDSEAFF. The CDR3 nucleotides are TGTGCCAGCAGCGCAGAGGTGGACTCTGAAGCTTTCTTT.

The chain links TRBV6-5 to TRBJ1-2; D remains unclear. Germline V gene lookup returns CDR1 MNHEY and CDR2 SVGAGI. The V end lost 7 bases, the J end lost 7 bases, and 16 bases lay between the germline ends. This CDR3 has 13 residues. CDR3 DNA: TGTGCCAGCACCAGAGACCGGGCGGGTGGCTACACCTTC. It specifies CASTRDRAGGYTF.

Here the CDR3 DNA reads TGTGCCAGCAGTAAGGGGGGGAGCTACGAGCAGTACTTC. It codes for CASSKGGSYEQYF. This sequence joins TRBV6-6 and TRBJ2-7, with D maybe TRBD2 (7 bases). Germline V gene lookup returns CDR1 MNHNY and CDR2 SVGAGI (reference sequence). Trimming cost V 5 bases and J 3 bases, with 11 bases left between them. The CDR3 is made up of 13 amino acids.

The V and J genes are TRBV3-1 (or the pseudogene TRBV3-2) and TRBJ2-7, with D unresolved. V was pared by 5 bases and J by 3 bases, with 17 bases between. The CDR3 loop spans 15 amino acids. CDR1 and CDR2 (germline): LGHDT, YNNKEL (reference sequence). CDR3 protein: CASSEALRLLYEQYF. The CDR3 DNA follows: TGTGCCAGCAGCGAAGCCCTACGCCTCCTCTACGAGCAGTACTTC.

In its sample, this clone was seen once. The CDR3 DNA reads TGTGCCAGCAGCTTAGCGGGGAACACCGGGGAGCTGTTTTTT. The encoded protein is CASSLAGNTGELFF. This chain joins TRBV5-4 and TRBJ2-2, with TRBD2 as a possible D gene (6 bases). V was cut by 2 bases and J by 1 base, with 6 bases left in between. The CDR3 loop spans 14 amino acids. Germline CDR1 SGHNT, CDR2 YYREEE (reference sequence).

This clone has only a few counts. The genes are TRBV4-1 and TRBJ1-6; TRBD1 aligns across 7 bases. Germline V gene data show CDR1 as MGHRA and CDR2 as YSYEKL. Trimming cost V 1 base and J 4 bases; bases outside gene matches: 7. CDR3 length: 17 residues. CDR3 nucleotides: TGCGCCAGCAGCCAAGTAAACAGGGGTGAATATAATTCACCCCTCCACTTT. The encoded protein is CASSQVNRGEYNSPLHF.

This chain connects TRBV18 to TRBJ2-2; TRBD1 matches 7 bases. After removal of 1 base from V and 5 bases from J, the junction contained 4 bases not matched to a gene. This CDR3 region has 15 residues. CDR1 is KGHSH, CDR2 LQKENI, per germline. The CDR3 here is CASSPQGANTGELFF. For the CDR3, the DNA is TGTGCCAGCTCACCACAGGGGGCTAATACCGGGGAGCTGTTTTTT. The whole variable domain, filled in from reference TRBV18 and TRBJ2-2, reads NAGVMQNPRHLVRRRGQEARLRCSPMKGHSHVYWYRQLPEEGLKFMVYLQKENIIDESGMPKERFSAEFPKEGPSILRIQQVVRGDSAAYFCASSPQGANTGELFFGEGSRLTVL.

A single count supports this clone. V usage is TRBV7-2 and J usage is TRBJ1-5; 8 nucleotides align to TRBD1. Germline V gene sequence: CDR1 SGHTA, CDR2 FQGNSA. The CDR3 contains 16 residues. V shed 5 bases and J 7 bases; nucleotides not matched to a gene: 13. The CDR3 spells CASSLRGGTGDQPQHF. CDR3 nucleotide sequence: TGTGCCAGCAGCCTAAGAGGAGGGACAGGTGACCAGCCCCAGCATTTT.

The chain employs TRBV6-2 or TRBV6-3 and TRBJ1-5; possibly TRBD1 for D (5 bases). Trimming stripped 6 bases from V and 6 bases from J, with 18 bases between. This CDR3 spans 15 amino acids. The germline gives CDR1 MNHEY, CDR2 SVGEGT. CDR3 amino acids: CASSPSLGERQPQHF. The DNA of the CDR3 is TGTGCCAGCAGCCCCTCTTTAGGGGAACGTCAGCCCCAGCATTTT.

The chain uses TRBV5-1 and TRBJ1-2; D remains unclear. CDR1 and CDR2 (germline): SGHRS, YFSETQ. V gave up 4 bases and J gave up 6 bases, with 16 bases separating them. The length of the CDR3 is 14 residues. The DNA for the CDR3 is TGCGCCAGCAGCCTAGCCGGGGAGCCCAATGGCTACACCTTC. It codes for CASSLAGEPNGYTF.

The chain employs TRBV10-2 and TRBJ1-2; D ambiguous. The CDR3 has 13 residues. The germline V gene encodes CDR1 WSHSY and CDR2 SAAADI. V lost 2 bases and J 2 bases, leaving 6 bases between the germline ends. The CDR3 reads CASSEELNYGYTF. In DNA form, the CDR3 reads TGCGCCAGCAGTGAGGAGTTGAACTATGGCTACACCTTC.

The chain's CDR3 is CASVIPGGYEQYF. In DNA, the CDR3 is TGCGCCAGCGTAATACCAGGGGGATACGAGCAGTACTTC. The chain couples TRBV5-1 to TRBJ2-7, with 7 bases lining up with TRBD1. The CDR3 runs 13 residues. Germline loops: CDR1 SGHRS, CDR2 YFSETQ. V lost 7 bases to trimming and J lost 4 bases; unmatched junction nucleotides: 8.

Worth noting for this clone: Mismatch with germline at one junction end may stem from a read error. DNA of the CDR3: TGTGCCAGCAGCCCTAGCAGTCAGCCCCAGCATTTT. Translation gives CASSPSSQPQHF. V usage is TRBV27 and J usage is TRBJ1-5, with D unresolved. Germline CDR1 is MNHEY and CDR2 is SMNVEV (reference sequence). This CDR3 contains 12 residues.

The V gene is TRBV19, the J gene TRBJ2-1; D might be TRBD1 (6 bases). With 3 bases removed from V and 6 bases from J, the gap between germline ends came to 6 bases. Per germline, CDR1 LNHDA and CDR2 SQIVND (reference sequence). The CDR3 extends over 12 amino acids. The DNA for the CDR3 is TGTGCCAGTAGTATCAGGGGCAATGAGCAGTTCTTC. This gives the protein CASSIRGNEQFF.

The chain combines TRBV7-2 with TRBJ2-7; 8 positions match TRBD1. CDR1 is SGHTA and CDR2 is FQGNSA in the germline V gene. The V and J ends lost 1 base and 2 bases, in that order; junction bases with no gene match: 4. This CDR3 comprises 15 residues. CDR3 region: CASSLGMGQAYEQYF. The CDR3 DNA reads TGTGCCAGCAGCTTAGGGATGGGACAGGCCTACGAGCAGTACTTC.

The rearrangement links TRBV19 to TRBJ1-5; D perhaps matches TRBD1 (6 bases). The germline V gene has CDR1 LNHDA and CDR2 SQIVND (reference sequence). The CDR3 is 15 residues long. V lost 5 bases, J lost 5 bases, and 16 bases lay in between. The CDR3 DNA follows: TGTGCCAGTAGTTTGGCAGGGGATGTGGATCAGCCCCAGCATTTT. It is translated as CASSLAGDVDQPQHF.

V is TRBV18 and J is TRBJ1-3; D might be TRBD1 (5 bases). The V and J ends lost 5 bases and 2 bases respectively, with 13 bases between them. Germline lookup yields CDR1 KGHSH and CDR2 LQKENI. The CDR3 is 15 amino acids. Here the CDR3 DNA reads TGTGCCAGCTCATGGACACCGGCCCCTGGAAACACCATATATTTT. Protein product: CASSWTPAPGNTIYF. Together with reference TRBV18 and TRBJ1-3, the CDR3 gives the full variable domain: NAGVMQNPRHLVRRRGQEARLRCSPMKGHSHVYWYRQLPEEGLKFMVYLQKENIIDESGMPKERFSAEFPKEGPSILRIQQVVRGDSAAYFCASSWTPAPGNTIYFGEGSWLTVV.

V is TRBV10-3 and J is TRBJ1-2, with a weak D call TRBD1 (6 bases). Trimming removed 7 bases at V and 0 bases at J, with 12 bases between. This CDR3 has 14 residues. The V gene's germline CDR1 is ENHRY and CDR2 SYGVKD. In nucleotides, the CDR3 is TGTGCCATCAAAAAAGACAGGACTAACTATGGCTACACCTTC. Encoded protein: CAIKKDRTNYGYTF.

The chain combines TRBV6-6 with TRBJ1-2, with 9 bases lining up with TRBD1. The CDR3 sequence is 16 residues long. Per the germline V gene, CDR1 is MNHNY and CDR2 is SVGAGI (reference sequence). V shed 2 bases, J shed 3 bases, and the junction held 7 bases outside the gene matches. CDR3 nucleotides: TGTGCCAGCAGTTACACCCGGACAGGGGTAGACTATGGCTACACCTTC. Encoded protein: CASSYTRTGVDYGYTF.